The 16 T cell receptor beta chains listed next were all sequenced from one sample in a study of T cell responses to AZD1222 COVID-19 vaccine (dated by TCRdb to the early 2020s). The time point label here, explained by the study, means: baseline before first vaccination. The library was produced with the immunoSEQ multiplex PCR assay. TCRdb mirrors the immuneACCESS table, restricted to in-frame sequences. Some clones are absent from its copies; in checked studies, under half trace to an unresolved V gene, and the reason for the others is unknown. The sample has around 150,000 clones on record, 85% to 90% of them singletons. The ten largest clones take up 1.9% of the sample. The specimen comprised peripheral blood, sampled on day 0 of AZD1222 vaccination. The origin of the receptors is an adult in good health.

This sequence joins TRBV5-1 and TRBJ2-3; 14 nucleotides line up with TRBD2. The CDR3 covers 14 residues. The germline CDR1 and CDR2 sequences are SGHRS and YFSETQ. V was pared by 7 bases and J by 7 bases, with 5 bases of the junction left unmatched. CDR3 amino acids: CASGGTSGSYTQYF. The CDR3 nucleotides are TGCGCCAGCGGAGGGACTAGCGGGAGCTATACGCAGTATTTT. Supplemented by reference TRBV5-1 and TRBJ2-3, the full variable domain reads KAGVTQTPRYLIKTRGQQVTLSCSPISGHRSVSWYQQTPGQGLQFLFEYFSETQRNKGNFPGRFSGRQFSNSRSEMNVSTLELGDSALYLCASGGTSGSYTQYFGPGTRLTVL.

This clone was counted once. This chain connects TRBV30 to TRBJ1-3, with TRBD1 matching 8 bases. V dropped 2 bases and J dropped 5; count of bases not matched to a gene: 14. The CDR3 sequence is 17 residues long. CDR1 is GTSNPN and CDR2 is SVGIG in the germline V gene (reference sequence). The CDR3 is CAWSPPRAGGRRNTIYF. CDR3 in DNA: TGTGCCTGGAGTCCCCCTAGGGCAGGGGGCCGTAGAAACACCATATATTTT.

V gene TRBV19 combines with J gene TRBJ1-1, with a weak D call TRBD1 (5 bases). This CDR3 is 14 amino acids long. Trimming removed 5 bases from V and 4 bases from J, with 14 bases in between. Germline values: CDR1 LNHDA, CDR2 SQIVND (reference sequence). CDR3 nucleotides: TGTGCCAGTAGTCTTGACGGGGGGGGCACTGAAGCTTTCTTT. Translating gives CASSLDGGGTEAFF.

The chain couples TRBV6-5 to TRBJ2-5, with D uncertain. V was clipped by 5 bases and J by 14 bases, with 24 bases between them. The germline CDR1 and CDR2 sequences are MNHEY and SVGAGI. There are 14 residues in the CDR3. Here the CDR3 DNA reads TGTGCCAGCAGTCTGGTGGGTCGGAAGGGCAACCTATACTTC. This codes for CASSLVGRKGNLYF.

The rearrangement joins TRBV7-9 to TRBJ2-7; 7 bases are shared with TRBD1. In germline, CDR1 is SEHNR, CDR2 FQNEAQ (reference sequence). The CDR3 spans 14 residues. With 3 bases clipped from V and 5 bases from J, the junction kept 7 bases outside the gene matches. The CDR3 is CASSFAGTENEQYF. CDR3 DNA sequence: TGTGCCAGCAGCTTTGCCGGGACAGAAAACGAGCAGTACTTC.

This clone was seen only once. The chain carries TRBV12-3 or TRBV12-4 and TRBJ1-2; D gene ambiguous. This CDR3 comprises 13 residues. The ends were cut back, 5 bases at V and 2 bases at J, with 9 bases in the middle. The CDR3 protein is CASSTTDNYGYTF. The CDR3 region has the DNA TGTGCCAGCAGTACGACGGACAACTATGGCTACACCTTC.

This clone was counted once. The J gene is TRBJ2-1, the V gene TRBV5-4, with D perhaps matching TRBD1 (5 bases). Germline V CDR1 and CDR2: SGHNT, YYREEE (reference sequence). The germline V and J ends were trimmed by 1 base and 8 bases, with 10 bases remaining between them. CDR3 length: 13 residues. The CDR3 coding sequence is TGTGCCAGCAGCTTGCAGGGCTGGGATGAGCAGTTCTTC. Its protein is CASSLQGWDEQFF. The whole variable domain, filled in from reference TRBV5-4 and TRBJ2-1, reads ETGVTQSPTHLIKTRGQQVTLRCSSQSGHNTVSWYQQALGQGPQFIFQYYREEENGRGNFPPRFSGLQFPNYSSELNVNALELDDSALYLCASSLQGWDEQFFGPGTRLTVL.

V usage is TRBV28 and J usage is TRBJ1-2; 12 nucleotides line up with TRBD1. Germline trimming cut 6 bases from V and 8 bases from J; bases unmatched to any gene: 10. The germline V gene encodes CDR1 MDHEN and CDR2 SYDVKM. CDR3 size: 15 residues. CDR3 nucleotides: TGTGCCAGCAGATACAGGGACAGGGGGCCTATGGGCTACACCTTC. Its protein is CASRYRDRGPMGYTF.

The chain carries TRBV7-9 and TRBJ2-1; 7 nucleotides agree with TRBD2. The germline gives CDR1 SEHNR, CDR2 FQNEAQ (reference sequence). V lost 1 base and J lost 8; bases outside the gene matches: 5. This CDR3 is built from 14 residues. DNA of the CDR3: TGTGCCAGCAGCTTAGAAAGCGGGATGGATGAGCAGTTCTTC. Residues: CASSLESGMDEQFF.

This sequence joins TRBV19 and TRBJ1-3; TRBD1 matches 7 bases. Germline lookup yields CDR1 LNHDA and CDR2 SQIVND (reference sequence). Losses at the gene ends were 6 bases for V and 2 bases for J; bases not matched to a gene: 4. The CDR3 consists of 14 residues. Here the CDR3 DNA reads TGTGCCAGTAGCACACAGGGGACTGGAAACACCATATATTTT. The encoded protein is CASSTQGTGNTIYF. Using reference TRBV19 and TRBJ1-3 for the parts outside the CDR3, the full variable domain is DGGITQSPKYLFRKEGQNVTLSCEQNLNHDAMYWYRQDPGQGLRLIYYSQIVNDFQKGDIAEGYSVSREKKESFPLTVTSAQKNPTAFYLCASSTQGTGNTIYFGEGSWLTVV.

This chain uses TRBV19 with TRBJ1-1; weak D call: TRBD1 (6 bases). CDR1 is LNHDA, CDR2 SQIVND, per germline (reference sequence). This CDR3 spans 16 amino acids. V gave up 9 bases and J gave up 5 bases, with 25 bases separating them. The DNA for the CDR3 is TGTGCCAGGAACTCGCGCCAGGGGAAGGTGGAGACTGAAGCTTTCTTT. This translates into CARNSRQGKVETEAFF.

The chain combines TRBV19 with TRBJ1-1, with 8 nucleotides matching TRBD1. This CDR3 contains 15 residues. V dropped 4 bases and J dropped 5; count of bases not matched to a gene: 9. Per the germline V gene, CDR1 is LNHDA and CDR2 is SQIVND (reference sequence). CDR3 nucleotide sequence: TGTGCCAGTAGTACCCGACCGACAGGGGAGACTGAAGCTTTCTTT. Its translation is CASSTRPTGETEAFF.

J is TRBJ1-5 and V is TRBV10-3, with D uncertain. Trimming shortened V by 8 bases and J by 4 bases, and 6 bases separated the two germline ends. CDR1 is ENHRY, CDR2 SYGVKD, per germline. The CDR3 extends over 11 amino acids. Here the CDR3 DNA reads TGTGCCATCGGAGAAAATCAGCCCCAGCATTTT. Translation gives CAIGENQPQHF.

The V gene is TRBV7-8, the J gene TRBJ2-5; possibly TRBD2 for D (5 bases). The ends were cut back, 6 bases at V and 2 bases at J, with 13 bases in the middle. Germline V gene data show CDR1 as SGHVS and CDR2 as FQNEAQ. This CDR3 region has 14 residues. CDR3 protein: CASSFRREQETQYF. CDR3 nucleotide sequence: TGTGCCAGCAGTTTCCGACGGGAACAAGAGACCCAGTACTTC. The entire variable domain, with the rest obtained from reference TRBV7-8 and TRBJ2-5, is as follows: GAGVSQSPRYKVAKRGQDVALRCDPISGHVSLFWYQQALGQGPEFLTYFQNEAQLDKSGLPSDRFFAERPEGSVSTLKIQRTQQEDSAVYLCASSFRREQETQYFGPGTRLLVL.

The chain joins TRBV19 to TRBJ2-2; D call uncertain. Germline-derived CDR1 and CDR2 are LNHDA and SQIVND (reference sequence). The length of the CDR3 is 12 residues. Trimming pared 6 bases from V and 5 bases from J, leaving 7 bases between. In DNA, the CDR3 is TGTGCCAGTAGCCGGGCGACCGGGGAGCTGTTTTTT. This codes for CASSRATGELFF.

The CDR3, as DNA: TGTGCCAGTAGTACCACAGGAGCGAACACCGGGGAGCTGTTTTTT. This gives the protein CASSTTGANTGELFF. The chain combines TRBV19 with TRBJ2-2; D possibly corresponds to TRBD1 (5 bases). V was pared by 4 bases and J by 0 bases, with 9 bases between. In germline, CDR1 is LNHDA, CDR2 SQIVND (reference sequence). The CDR3 runs 15 residues.